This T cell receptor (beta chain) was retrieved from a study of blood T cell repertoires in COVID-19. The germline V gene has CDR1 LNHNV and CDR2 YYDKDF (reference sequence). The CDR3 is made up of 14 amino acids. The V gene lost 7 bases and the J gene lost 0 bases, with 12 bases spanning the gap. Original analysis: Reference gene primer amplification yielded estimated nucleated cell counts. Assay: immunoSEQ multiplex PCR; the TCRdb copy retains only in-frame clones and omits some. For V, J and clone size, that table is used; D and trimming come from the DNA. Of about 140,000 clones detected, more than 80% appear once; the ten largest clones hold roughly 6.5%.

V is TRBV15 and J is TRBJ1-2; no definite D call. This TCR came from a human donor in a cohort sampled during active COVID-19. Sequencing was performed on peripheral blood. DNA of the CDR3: TGTGCCACCACTACAGAGACCGCTAACTATGGCTACACCTTC. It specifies CATTTETANYGYTF.